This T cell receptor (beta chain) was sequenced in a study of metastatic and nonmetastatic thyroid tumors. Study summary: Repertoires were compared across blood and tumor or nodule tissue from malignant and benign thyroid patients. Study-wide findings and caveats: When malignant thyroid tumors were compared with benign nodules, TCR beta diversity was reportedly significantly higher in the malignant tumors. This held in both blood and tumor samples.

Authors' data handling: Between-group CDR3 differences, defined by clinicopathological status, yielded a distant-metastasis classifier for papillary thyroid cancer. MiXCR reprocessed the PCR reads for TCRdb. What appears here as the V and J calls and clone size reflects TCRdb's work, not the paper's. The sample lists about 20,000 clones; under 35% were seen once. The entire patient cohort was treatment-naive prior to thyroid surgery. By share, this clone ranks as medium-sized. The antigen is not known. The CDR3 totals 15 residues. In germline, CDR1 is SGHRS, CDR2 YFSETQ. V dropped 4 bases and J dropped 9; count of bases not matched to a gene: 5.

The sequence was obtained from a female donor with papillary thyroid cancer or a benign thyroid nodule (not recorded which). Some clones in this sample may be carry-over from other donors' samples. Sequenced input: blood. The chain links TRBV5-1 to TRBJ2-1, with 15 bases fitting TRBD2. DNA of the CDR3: TGCGCCAGCAGCGCGGGACTAGCGGGAGGCGTTGAGCAGTTCTTC. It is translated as CASSAGLAGGVEQFF.